The present TCR beta chain was sequenced within a study of blood T cells in healthy people across ages. Overall study results and limits: Samples with more naive T cells showed higher observed beta diversity.

This clonotype showed up just a few times. The antigen remains undetermined. Through a sample-barcoded 5' primer and a J-beta primer mix, a second PCR was run for about 7 to 12 cycles. With 12 random nucleotides, a template-switch adaptor tagged each individual cDNA molecule. TCRdb re-analysed the 5' RACE reads in MiXCR, keeping a single row per CDR3 protein. The table includes 1 million to 1.2 million distinct CDR3 sequences, less than 45% detected once. Between the trimmed V and J ends, which lost 6 bases and 6 bases, there was a span of 8 bases. The CDR3 consists of 11 residues. V gene TRBV12-3 or TRBV12-4 combines with J gene TRBJ1-2, with TRBD1 as a possible D gene (6 bases). This clonotype originated in a man aged 18 to 29 in good health. Sequencing was performed on blood. CDR3 in DNA: TGTGCCAGCAGCCACAGGGATGGCTACACCTTC. This codes for CASSHRDGYTF.